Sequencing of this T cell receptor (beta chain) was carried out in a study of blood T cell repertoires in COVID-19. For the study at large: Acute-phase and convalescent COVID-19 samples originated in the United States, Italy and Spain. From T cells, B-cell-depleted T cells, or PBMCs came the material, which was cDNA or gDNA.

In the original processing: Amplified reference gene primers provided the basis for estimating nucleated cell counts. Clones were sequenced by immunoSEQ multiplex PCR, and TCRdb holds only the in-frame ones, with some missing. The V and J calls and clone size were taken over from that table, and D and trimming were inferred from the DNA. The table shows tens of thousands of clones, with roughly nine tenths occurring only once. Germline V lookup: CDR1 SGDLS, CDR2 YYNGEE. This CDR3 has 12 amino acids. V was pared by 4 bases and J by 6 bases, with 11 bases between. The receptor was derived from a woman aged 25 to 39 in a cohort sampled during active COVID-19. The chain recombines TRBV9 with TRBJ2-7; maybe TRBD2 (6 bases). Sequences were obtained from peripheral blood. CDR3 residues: CASSSGDLEQYF. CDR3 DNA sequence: TGTGCCAGCAGCTCGGGGGACCTCGAGCAGTACTTC.